A selection of T cell receptor beta chains follows, all from one sample in a study of vaccination and CD4 T cells after COVID-19. A single record per CDR3 protein comes from TCRdb applying MiXCR to the PCR reads. This table has 4,000 to 4,500 distinct CDR3 sequences, less than 25% appearing once. No cognate antigen is known for these TCRs. The material was CD4+ T cells from blood, cultured in vitro, obtained after SARS-CoV-2 vaccination. The receptor source for this set is a human donor who had recovered from COVID-19. The CDR3 runs from the conserved cysteine through the conserved F or W. A D gene is named only where the DNA matches it firmly. Clone size is shown for a subset of rows, as once, few, many or a class of expanded clone.

CDR3 DNA	CDR3 protein	CDR3 length	clone size	V gene	D gene	J gene
TGCAGTGCTAGAGTGGGGGCCCTTGGGCATGGCTACACCTTC	CSARVGALGHGYTF	14	-	TRBV20-1	-	TRBJ1-2
TGTGCCAGCAGTTTGGGAGTTACAGGGACTCACGAGCAGTACTTC	CASSLGVTGTHEQYF	15	-	TRBV28	-	TRBJ2-7
TGCAGTGCGGGATCTGGGTCGACTAACTATGGCTACACCTTC	CSAGSGSTNYGYTF	14	medium-sized	TRBV20-1	-	TRBJ1-2
TGTGCCAGCAGCTTAGCGAGCGGCCAGTTAGGTTCACCCCTCCACTTT	CASSLASGQLGSPLHF	16	medium-sized	TRBV7-2	-	TRBJ1-6
TGTGCCAGCAGCCAAGGTGGAAGTAACGCAGCTTTCTTT	CASSQGGSNAAFF	13	few	TRBV4-2	-	TRBJ1-1
TGTGCCAGCAGCCACCCTCCGGGGGCCCCCTATGGCTACACCTTC	CASSHPPGAPYGYTF	15	-	TRBV5-4	-	TRBJ1-2
TGTGCCAGCAGCTCTCTCGTGGGCACTGGCTACACCTTC	CASSSLVGTGYTF	13	few	TRBV7-9	-	TRBJ1-2
TGTGCCAGCAGCTCTCACGAAAAACGGACTAGCGGGGGAGCCGTAACTTCCTACAATGAGCAGTTCTTC	CASSSHEKRTSGGAVTSYNEQFF	23	-	TRBV7-9	TRBD2	TRBJ2-1
TGTGCCAGCAGTTTATTTAATACGCAGTATTTT	CASSLFNTQYF	11	-	TRBV27	-	TRBJ2-3
TGTGCCAGCAGGCTTTACCGGGAGCTTAATGAGCAGTTCTTC	CASRLYRELNEQFF	14	many	TRBV6-1	-	TRBJ2-1
TGCGCCAGCAGTCGGGACAATTCCTACGAGCAGTACTTC	CASSRDNSYEQYF	13	-	TRBV5-1	-	TRBJ2-7
TGTGCCAGCGCACCTAACTATGGCTACACCTTC	CASAPNYGYTF	11	few	TRBV2	-	TRBJ1-2
TGCAGCGTTGTCGGCAGGGGTAACTATGGCTACACCTTC	CSVVGRGNYGYTF	13	-	TRBV29-1	-	TRBJ1-2
TGTGCCAGCAGCTTAGCGGGGAGCACAGATACGCAGTATTTT	CASSLAGSTDTQYF	14	large	TRBV7-2	-	TRBJ2-3
TGTGCCAGCATCCCCGCAGGGGGAGGTGGCTACACCTTC	CASIPAGGGGYTF	13	medium-sized	TRBV28	TRBD1	TRBJ1-2
TGTGCCAGCAGCCAAGAGGGGGGTGCTTTCTACGAGCAGTACTTC	CASSQEGGAFYEQYF	15	medium-sized	TRBV7-9	-	TRBJ2-7
TGTGCCAGCGGGCGGCCTAATAGCAATCAGCCCCAGCATTTT	CASGRPNSNQPQHF	14	-	TRBV6-1	-	TRBJ1-5
TGTGCCAGCAGCTCCACCCGGAGCGAAAACTATGGCTACACCTTC	CASSSTRSENYGYTF	15	-	TRBV7-9	-	TRBJ1-2
TGTGCCAGCAGCCCTAAGGGTCTGAACACTGAAGCTTTCTTT	CASSPKGLNTEAFF	14	few	TRBV6-1	-	TRBJ1-1
TGCAGTGCTAGGGATTTGGGGTTCCCTTACGAGCAGTACTTC	CSARDLGFPYEQYF	14	medium-sized	TRBV20-1	-	TRBJ2-7
TGTGCCAGCTCACCCCAGAGGGACACTGAAGCTTTCTTT	CASSPQRDTEAFF	13	-	TRBV18	-	TRBJ1-1
TGTGCCAGCAGCCCTCAGTGGAAGAATCAGCCCCAGCATTTT	CASSPQWKNQPQHF	14	medium-sized	TRBV7-8	-	TRBJ1-5
TGCAGTGCTAAGATCAGTAGCGGGGGGGCCGACAAGACCCAGTACTTC	CSAKISSGGADKTQYF	16	medium-sized	TRBV20-1	TRBD2	TRBJ2-5
TGTGCCAGCAGCTTATCCGCCACCTACGAGCAGTACTTC	CASSLSATYEQYF	13	hyperexpanded	TRBV7-2	-	TRBJ2-7
TGTGCCAGCAGCCTGGGGGGCTACACCTTC	CASSLGGYTF	10	few	TRBV5-4	-	TRBJ1-2
TGTGCCAGCAGGAGCACAGCGGACACTGAAGCTTTCTTT	CASRSTADTEAFF	13	-	TRBV6-2/TRBV6-3	-	TRBJ1-1
TGTGCCAGCGGTGCTATGAGCAATCAGCCCCAGCATTTT	CASGAMSNQPQHF	13	-	TRBV6-1	-	TRBJ1-5
TGTGCCAGTAGTTCTCTTCGGGACTCTGGGGCCAACGTCCTGACTTTC	CASSSLRDSGANVLTF	16	few	TRBV19	-	TRBJ2-6
TGTGCCACCAGTGAGACCTCCAGGGGGCCCCATTTCTTT	CATSETSRGPHFF	13	-	TRBV24-1	TRBD1	TRBJ1-1
TGTGCCAGCAGCTCGCGATCTGGCGGCGAGCAGTACTTC	CASSSRSGGEQYF	13	medium-sized	TRBV7-2	-	TRBJ2-7
TGTGCCAGTAGACCCCCGGACACACTCTATGGCTACACCTTC	CASRPPDTLYGYTF	14	-	TRBV19	-	TRBJ1-2
TGCGCCAGCAGCCAAGATCGGCGGGACAGGTGGGACACCGGGGAGCTGTTTTTT	CASSQDRRDRWDTGELFF	18	-	TRBV4-3	TRBD1	TRBJ2-2
TGTGCCAGCAGCCAAGAGGCGGGACAGGCTAATTCACCCCTCCACTTT	CASSQEAGQANSPLHF	16	-	TRBV4-2	TRBD1	TRBJ1-6
TGTGCCAGTAGGACGGGACGGAACACTGAAGCTTTCTTT	CASRTGRNTEAFF	13	few	TRBV19	-	TRBJ1-1
TGTGCCAGCAGTTACTACCTAAGAGGGCCAAGGACCTACGAGCAGTACTTC	CASSYYLRGPRTYEQYF	17	few	TRBV6-2/TRBV6-3	-	TRBJ2-7
TGCAGCGTCGCCTACCGAAACGACCCCTACGAGCAGTACTTC	CSVAYRNDPYEQYF	14	few	TRBV29-1	-	TRBJ2-7
TGTGCCATCAGGGAACAGCGGAACACTGAAGCTTTCTTT	CAIREQRNTEAFF	13	-	TRBV10-3	-	TRBJ1-1
TGTGCCAGTAGCCAACTGACAGGGGGCCTCACAGATACGCAGTATTTT	CASSQLTGGLTDTQYF	16	-	TRBV19	TRBD1	TRBJ2-3
TGTGCCAGTAGTATAGCCCTGGGAAGGACCTACAATGAGCAGTTCTTC	CASSIALGRTYNEQFF	16	once	TRBV19	-	TRBJ2-1
TGTGCCAGCAGATACCGGGGGAGTATCGACGAGCAGTACTTC	CASRYRGSIDEQYF	14	medium-sized	TRBV27	-	TRBJ2-7
TGCAGTGCTATTGACAGCGTTCTATATGGCTACACCTTC	CSAIDSVLYGYTF	13	-	TRBV20-1	-	TRBJ1-2
TGTGCCAGCAGTGAAGGGTCCACCTTTGAAGCTTTCTTT	CASSEGSTFEAFF	13	few	TRBV6-1	-	TRBJ1-1
TGCAGCGCTACCGACAGACTATATGGCTACACCTTC	CSATDRLYGYTF	12	-	TRBV29-1	-	TRBJ1-2